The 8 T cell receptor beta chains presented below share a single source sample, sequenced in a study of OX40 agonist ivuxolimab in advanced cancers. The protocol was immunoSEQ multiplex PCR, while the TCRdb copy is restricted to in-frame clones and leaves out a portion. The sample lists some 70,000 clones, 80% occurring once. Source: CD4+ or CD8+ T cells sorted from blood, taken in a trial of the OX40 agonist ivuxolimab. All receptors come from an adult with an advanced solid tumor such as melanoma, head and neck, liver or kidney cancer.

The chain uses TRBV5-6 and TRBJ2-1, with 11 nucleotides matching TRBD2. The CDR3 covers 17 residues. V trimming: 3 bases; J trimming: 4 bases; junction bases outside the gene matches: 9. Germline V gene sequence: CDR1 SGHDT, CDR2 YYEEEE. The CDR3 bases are TGTGCCAGCAGCTGGTCGTCTAGCGGGAGGCAGTACAATGAGCAGTTCTTC. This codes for CASSWSSSGRQYNEQFF.

The DNA of the CDR3 is TGTGCCAGTAGTATAGGTGGACAGGGCGCCGGGGAGCTGTTTTTT. It specifies CASSIGGQGAGELFF. The chain employs TRBV19 and TRBJ2-2; TRBD1 matches 8 bases. The CDR3 runs 15 residues. CDR1 is LNHDA, CDR2 SQIVND, per germline (reference sequence). Unmatched junction bases numbered 4, after V lost 1 base and J lost 6 bases.

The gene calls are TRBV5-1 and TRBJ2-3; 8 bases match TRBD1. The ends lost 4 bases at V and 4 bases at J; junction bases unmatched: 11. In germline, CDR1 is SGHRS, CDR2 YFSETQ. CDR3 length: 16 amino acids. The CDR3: CASSQRAGGFSDTQYF. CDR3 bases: TGCGCCAGCAGCCAGCGGGCAGGGGGCTTTTCAGATACGCAGTATTTT.

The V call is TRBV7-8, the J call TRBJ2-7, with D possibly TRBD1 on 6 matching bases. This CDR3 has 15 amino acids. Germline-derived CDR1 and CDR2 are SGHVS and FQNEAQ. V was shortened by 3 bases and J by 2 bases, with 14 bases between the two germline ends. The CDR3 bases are TGTGCCAGCAGCTTGTACAGGGTTTCGCCCTACGAGCAGTACTTC. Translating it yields CASSLYRVSPYEQYF.

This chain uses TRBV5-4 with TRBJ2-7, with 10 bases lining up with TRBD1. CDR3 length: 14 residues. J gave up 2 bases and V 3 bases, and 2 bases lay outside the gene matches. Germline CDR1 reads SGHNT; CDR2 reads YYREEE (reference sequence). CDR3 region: CASSSGTGAYEQYF. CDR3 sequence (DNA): TGTGCCAGCAGCTCCGGGACAGGGGCCTACGAGCAGTACTTC.

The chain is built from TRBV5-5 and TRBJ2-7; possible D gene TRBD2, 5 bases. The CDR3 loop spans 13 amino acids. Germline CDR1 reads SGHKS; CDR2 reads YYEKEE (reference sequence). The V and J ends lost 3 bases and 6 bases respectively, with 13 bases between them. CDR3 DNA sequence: TGTGCCAGCAGCTCGGATACGGGGTCCGAGCAGTACGTC. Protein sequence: CASSSDTGSEQYV.

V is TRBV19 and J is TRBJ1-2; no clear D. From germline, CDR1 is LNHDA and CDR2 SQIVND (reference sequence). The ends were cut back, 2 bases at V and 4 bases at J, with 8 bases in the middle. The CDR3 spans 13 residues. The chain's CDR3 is CASSINHLYGYTF. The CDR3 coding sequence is TGTGCCAGTAGTATAAATCACCTCTATGGCTACACCTTC.

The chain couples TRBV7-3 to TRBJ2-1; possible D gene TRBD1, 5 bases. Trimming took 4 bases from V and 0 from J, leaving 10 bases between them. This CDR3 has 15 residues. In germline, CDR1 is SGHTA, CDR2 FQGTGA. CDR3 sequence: CASSWGRSSYNEQFF. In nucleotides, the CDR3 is TGTGCCAGCAGCTGGGGCAGGAGCTCCTACAATGAGCAGTTCTTC.